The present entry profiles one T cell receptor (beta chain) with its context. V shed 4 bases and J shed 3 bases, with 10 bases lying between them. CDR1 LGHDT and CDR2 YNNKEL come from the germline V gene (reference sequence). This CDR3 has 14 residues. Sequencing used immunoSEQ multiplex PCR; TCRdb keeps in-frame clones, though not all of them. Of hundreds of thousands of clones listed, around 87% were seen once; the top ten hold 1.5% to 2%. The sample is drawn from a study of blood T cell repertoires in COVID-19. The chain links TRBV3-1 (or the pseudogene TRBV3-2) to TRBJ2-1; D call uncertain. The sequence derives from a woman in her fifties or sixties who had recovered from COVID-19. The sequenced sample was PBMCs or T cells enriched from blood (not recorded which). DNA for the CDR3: TGTGCCAGCAGCCCAATTGCCGGCTACAATGAGCAGTTCTTC. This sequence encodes CASSPIAGYNEQFF.